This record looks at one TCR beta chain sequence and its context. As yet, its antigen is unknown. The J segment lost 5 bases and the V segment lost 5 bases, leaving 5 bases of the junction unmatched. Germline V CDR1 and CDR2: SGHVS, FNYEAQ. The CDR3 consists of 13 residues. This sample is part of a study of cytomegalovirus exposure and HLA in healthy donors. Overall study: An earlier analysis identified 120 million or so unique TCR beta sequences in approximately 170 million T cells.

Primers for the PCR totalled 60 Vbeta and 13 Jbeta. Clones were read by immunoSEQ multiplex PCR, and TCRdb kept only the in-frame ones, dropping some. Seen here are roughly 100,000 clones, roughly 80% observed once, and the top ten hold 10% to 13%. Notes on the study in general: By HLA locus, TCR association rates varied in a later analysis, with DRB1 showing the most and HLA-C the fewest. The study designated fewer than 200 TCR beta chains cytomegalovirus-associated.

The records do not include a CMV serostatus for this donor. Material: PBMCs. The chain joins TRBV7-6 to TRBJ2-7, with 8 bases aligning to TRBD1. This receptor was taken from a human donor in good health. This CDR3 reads CASSGYRGNEQYF. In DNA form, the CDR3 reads TGTGCCAGCAGCGGCTACAGGGGGAACGAGCAGTACTTC.